This entry lists 10 T cell receptor beta chains sequenced from one sample in a study of OX40 agonist ivuxolimab in advanced cancers. Produced via immunoSEQ multiplex PCR; TCRdb's table is partial and in-frame only. Of under 95,000 clones detected, 85% to 95% appear once; the ten largest clones hold about 6.7%. Sequencing used CD4+ or CD8+ T cells sorted from blood, obtained in a trial of the OX40 agonist ivuxolimab. The receptors were gathered from an adult with an advanced solid tumor such as melanoma, head and neck, liver or kidney cancer.

The chain joins TRBV27 to TRBJ2-7, with 7 nucleotides matching TRBD2. The CDR3 totals 15 residues. The germline gives CDR1 MNHEY, CDR2 SMNVEV (reference sequence). J gave up 2 bases and V 5 bases, and 9 bases lay outside the gene matches. The chain's CDR3 is CASSRRLADPYEQYF. CDR3 bases: TGTGCCAGCAGTCGCCGGCTAGCGGACCCCTACGAGCAGTACTTC.

This clone has more than one count but fewer than ten. The rearrangement joins TRBV6-1 to TRBJ1-6, with a tentative D call TRBD1 (5 bases). This CDR3 region has 16 residues. In germline, CDR1 is MNHNS, CDR2 SASEGT. V was clipped by 2 bases and J by 8 bases, with 16 bases between them. The CDR3 sequence: CASSEIATVLYSPLHF. The CDR3 coding sequence is TGTGCCAGCAGTGAAATTGCGACAGTCCTTTATTCACCCCTCCACTTT.

The rearrangement uses TRBV5-1 and TRBJ2-3, with unresolved D. The CDR3 covers 14 residues. V lost 4 bases and J lost 1, with 10 bases in between. The V gene's germline CDR1 is SGHRS and CDR2 YFSETQ. In DNA, the CDR3 is TGCGCCAGCAGCCCCCTTTGGGGCACAGATACGCAGTATTTT. Protein product: CASSPLWGTDTQYF.

The J gene is TRBJ2-1, the V gene TRBV5-6; the D gene could be TRBD1 or TRBD2 (5 bases each). Trimming cost V 0 bases and J 9 bases, with 10 bases left between them. Germline CDR1 is SGHDT and CDR2 is YYEEEE. This CDR3 has 13 residues. The CDR3 sequence: CASSLGTGGEQFF. The CDR3 bases are TGTGCCAGCAGCTTGGGAACAGGAGGTGAGCAGTTCTTC.

The chain joins TRBV10-2 to TRBJ1-4, with D hard to call. From germline, CDR1 is WSHSY and CDR2 SAAADI. CDR3 length equals 14 residues. Trimming cost V 4 bases and J 3 bases, with 9 bases left between them. The CDR3 loop is CASSASGSNEKLFF. The CDR3 nucleotides are TGCGCCAGCAGTGCCTCGGGGTCTAATGAAAAACTGTTTTTT.

The rearrangement links TRBV29-1 to TRBJ2-3; no firm D call. Germline CDR1 reads SQVTM; CDR2 reads ANQGSEA. The CDR3 sequence is 14 residues long. The V and J ends lost 4 bases and 0 bases respectively, with 11 bases between them. The CDR3 DNA is TGCAGCGTTGGAGCAGAGACTAGCACAGATACGCAGTATTTT. This translates into CSVGAETSTDTQYF.

This clone has a single count. The gene calls are TRBV6-5 and TRBJ1-5; D might be TRBD1 (5 bases). The CDR3 is made up of 13 amino acids. V lost 6 bases and J lost 5, with 11 bases in between. Germline values: CDR1 MNHEY, CDR2 SVGAGI. The DNA for the CDR3 is TGTGCCAGCAGCGAGGGACCGGATCAGCCCCAGCATTTT. This codes for CASSEGPDQPQHF.

This chain joins TRBV29-1 and TRBJ1-2, with a tentative D call TRBD1 (6 bases). The CDR3 loop spans 13 amino acids. Germline V CDR1 and CDR2: SQVTM, ANQGSEA. Trimming stripped 5 bases from V and 5 bases from J, with 15 bases between. The CDR3 sequence is CSVWGLGPYGYTF. The CDR3 DNA reads TGCAGCGTTTGGGGGCTAGGTCCTTATGGCTACACCTTC.

The chain employs TRBV5-6 and TRBJ1-1; 7 bases are a match to TRBD1. The J segment lost 1 base and the V segment lost 4 bases, leaving 13 bases of the junction unmatched. The CDR3 contains 17 residues. CDR1 and CDR2 (germline): SGHDT, YYEEEE. CDR3 protein: CASSLQGWYPSNTEAFF. CDR3 nucleotides: TGTGCCAGCAGCCTACAGGGGTGGTATCCTTCGAACACTGAAGCTTTCTTT. Together with reference TRBV5-6 and TRBJ1-1, the CDR3 gives the full variable domain: DAGVTQSPTHLIKTRGQQVTLRCSPKSGHDTVSWYQQALGQGPQFIFQYYEEEERQRGNFPDRFSGHQFPNYSSELNVNALLLGDSALYLCASSLQGWYPSNTEAFFGQGTRLTVV.

The CDR3 loop reads CASSLSDTQETQYF. CDR3 nucleotide sequence: TGTGCCAGCAGTTTATCGGACACTCAAGAGACCCAGTACTTC. This chain joins TRBV27 and TRBJ2-5; D is perhaps TRBD1 (5 bases). Germline CDR1 reads MNHEY; CDR2 reads SMNVEV (reference sequence). With 0 bases removed from V and 2 bases from J, the gap between germline ends came to 7 bases. This CDR3 has 14 amino acids.